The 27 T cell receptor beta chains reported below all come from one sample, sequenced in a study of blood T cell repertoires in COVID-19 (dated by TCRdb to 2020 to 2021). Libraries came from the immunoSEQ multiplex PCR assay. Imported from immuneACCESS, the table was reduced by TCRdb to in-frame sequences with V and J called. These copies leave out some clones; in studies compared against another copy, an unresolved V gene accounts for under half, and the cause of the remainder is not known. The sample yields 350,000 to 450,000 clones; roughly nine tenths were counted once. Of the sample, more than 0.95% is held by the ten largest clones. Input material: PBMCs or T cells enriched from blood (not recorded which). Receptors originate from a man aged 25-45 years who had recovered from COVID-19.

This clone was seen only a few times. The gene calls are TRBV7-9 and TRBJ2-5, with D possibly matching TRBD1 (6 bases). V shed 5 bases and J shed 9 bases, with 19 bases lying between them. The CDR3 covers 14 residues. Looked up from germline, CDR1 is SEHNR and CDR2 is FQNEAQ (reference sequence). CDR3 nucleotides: TGTGCCAGCAGCACCGGGACAACCCGTAGGGCCCAGTACTTC. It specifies CASSTGTTRRAQYF.

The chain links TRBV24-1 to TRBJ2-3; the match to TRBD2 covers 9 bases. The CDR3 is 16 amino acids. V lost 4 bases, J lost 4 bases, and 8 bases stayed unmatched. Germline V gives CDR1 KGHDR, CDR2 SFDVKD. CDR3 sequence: CATSDRSGSVADTQYF. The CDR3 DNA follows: TGTGCCACCAGTGACCGTAGCGGGAGCGTCGCAGATACGCAGTATTTT.

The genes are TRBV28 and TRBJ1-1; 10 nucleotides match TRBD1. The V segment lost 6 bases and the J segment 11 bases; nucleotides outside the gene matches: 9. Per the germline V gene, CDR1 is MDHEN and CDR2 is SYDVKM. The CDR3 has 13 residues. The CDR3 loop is CASRPRDRGSAFF. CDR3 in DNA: TGTGCCAGCAGGCCCCGGGACAGGGGTTCGGCTTTCTTT.

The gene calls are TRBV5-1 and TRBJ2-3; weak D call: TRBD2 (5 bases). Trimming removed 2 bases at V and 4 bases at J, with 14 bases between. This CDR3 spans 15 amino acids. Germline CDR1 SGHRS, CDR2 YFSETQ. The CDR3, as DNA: TGCGCCAGCAGCTTAGGCCCCGGGGATCCAGATACGCAGTATTTT. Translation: CASSLGPGDPDTQYF.

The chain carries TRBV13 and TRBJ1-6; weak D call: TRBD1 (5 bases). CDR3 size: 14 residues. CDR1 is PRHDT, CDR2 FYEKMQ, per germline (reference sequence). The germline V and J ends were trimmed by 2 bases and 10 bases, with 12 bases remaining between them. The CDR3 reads CASSLHRPPSPLHF. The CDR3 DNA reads TGTGCCAGCAGCTTACACAGGCCTCCCTCACCCCTCCACTTT.

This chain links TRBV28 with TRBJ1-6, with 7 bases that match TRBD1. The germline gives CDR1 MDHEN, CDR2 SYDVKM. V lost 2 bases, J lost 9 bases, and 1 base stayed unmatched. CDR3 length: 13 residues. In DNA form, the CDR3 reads TGTGCCAGCAGTTTACAGGGGGGTTCACCCCTCCACTTT. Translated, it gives CASSLQGGSPLHF.

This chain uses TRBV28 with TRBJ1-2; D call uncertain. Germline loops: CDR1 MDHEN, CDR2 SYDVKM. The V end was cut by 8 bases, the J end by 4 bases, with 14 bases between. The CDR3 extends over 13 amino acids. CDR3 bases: TGTGCCAGCGGCCGGGGAAAACCCTATGGCTACACCTTC. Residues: CASGRGKPYGYTF.

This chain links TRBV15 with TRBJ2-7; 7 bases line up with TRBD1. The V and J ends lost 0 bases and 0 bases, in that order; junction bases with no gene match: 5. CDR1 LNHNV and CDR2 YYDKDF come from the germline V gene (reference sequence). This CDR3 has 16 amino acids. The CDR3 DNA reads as TGTGCCACCAGCAGAGATTGGGACAGAAACTCCTACGAGCAGTACTTC. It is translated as CATSRDWDRNSYEQYF. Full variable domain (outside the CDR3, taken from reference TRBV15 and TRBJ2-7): DAMVIQNPRYQVTQFGKPVTLSCSQTLNHNVMYWYQQKSSQAPKLLFHYYDKDFNNEADTPDNFQSRRPNTSFCFLDIRSPGLGDTAMYLCATSRDWDRNSYEQYFGPGTRLTVT.

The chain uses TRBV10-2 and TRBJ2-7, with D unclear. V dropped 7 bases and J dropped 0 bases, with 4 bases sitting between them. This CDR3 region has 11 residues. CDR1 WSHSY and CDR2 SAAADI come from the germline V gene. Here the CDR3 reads CASKASYEQYF. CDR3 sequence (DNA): TGCGCCAGCAAAGCCTCCTACGAGCAGTACTTC.

CDR3: CASSLGHPGDGGYTF. CDR3 nucleotide sequence: TGTGCCAGCAGCTTAGGTCACCCGGGTGACGGGGGCTACACCTTC. The chain couples TRBV13 to TRBJ1-2; D remains ambiguous. Looked up from germline, CDR1 is PRHDT and CDR2 is FYEKMQ (reference sequence). The CDR3 is made up of 15 amino acids. The V gene lost 0 bases and the J gene lost 8 bases, with 16 bases spanning the gap.

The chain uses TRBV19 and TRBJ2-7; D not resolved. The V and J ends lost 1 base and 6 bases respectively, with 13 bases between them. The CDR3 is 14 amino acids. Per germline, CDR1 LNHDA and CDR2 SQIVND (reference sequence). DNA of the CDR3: TGTGCCAGTAGTATAGGAGACCTCCCAGGCGAGCAGTACTTC. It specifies CASSIGDLPGEQYF. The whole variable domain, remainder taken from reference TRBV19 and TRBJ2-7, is DGGITQSPKYLFRKEGQNVTLSCEQNLNHDAMYWYRQDPGQGLRLIYYSQIVNDFQKGDIAEGYSVSREKKESFPLTVTSAQKNPTAFYLCASSIGDLPGEQYFGPGTRLTVT.

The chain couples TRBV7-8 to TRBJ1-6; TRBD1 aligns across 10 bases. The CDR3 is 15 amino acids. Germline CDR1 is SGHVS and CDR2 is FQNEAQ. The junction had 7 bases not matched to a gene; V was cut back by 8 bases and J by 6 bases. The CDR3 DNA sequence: TGTGCCAGCGCCTCGGACAGGGGGGCTAATTCACCCCTCCACTTT. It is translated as CASASDRGANSPLHF.

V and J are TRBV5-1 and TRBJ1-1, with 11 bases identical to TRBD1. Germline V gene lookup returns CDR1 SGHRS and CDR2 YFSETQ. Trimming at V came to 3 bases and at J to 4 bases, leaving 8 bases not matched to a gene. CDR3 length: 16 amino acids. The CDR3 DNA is TGCGCCAGCAGCTGGGCCCGGGACAGGGGGTTCACTGAAGCTTTCTTT. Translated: CASSWARDRGFTEAFF. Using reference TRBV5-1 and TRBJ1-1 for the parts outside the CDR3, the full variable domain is KAGVTQTPRYLIKTRGQQVTLSCSPISGHRSVSWYQQTPGQGLQFLFEYFSETQRNKGNFPGRFSGRQFSNSRSEMNVSTLELGDSALYLCASSWARDRGFTEAFFGQGTRLTVV.

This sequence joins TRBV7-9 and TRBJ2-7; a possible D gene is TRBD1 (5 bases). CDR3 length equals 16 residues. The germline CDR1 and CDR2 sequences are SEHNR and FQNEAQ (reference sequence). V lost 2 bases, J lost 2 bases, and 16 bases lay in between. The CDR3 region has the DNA TGTGCCAGCAGCTTAAGTAGACGACAGAGAGCCTACGAGCAGTACTTC. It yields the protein CASSLSRRQRAYEQYF. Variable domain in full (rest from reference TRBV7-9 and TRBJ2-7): DTGVSQNPRHKITKRGQNVTFRCDPISEHNRLYWYRQTLGQGPEFLTYFQNEAQLEKSRLLSDRFSAERPKGSFSTLEIQRTEQGDSAMYLCASSLSRRQRAYEQYFGPGTRLTVT.

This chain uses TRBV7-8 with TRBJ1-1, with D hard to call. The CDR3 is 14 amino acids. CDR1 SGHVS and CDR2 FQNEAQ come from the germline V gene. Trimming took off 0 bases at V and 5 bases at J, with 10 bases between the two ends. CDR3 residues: CASSLADWSTEAFF. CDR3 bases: TGTGCCAGCAGCTTAGCAGACTGGAGTACTGAAGCTTTCTTT.

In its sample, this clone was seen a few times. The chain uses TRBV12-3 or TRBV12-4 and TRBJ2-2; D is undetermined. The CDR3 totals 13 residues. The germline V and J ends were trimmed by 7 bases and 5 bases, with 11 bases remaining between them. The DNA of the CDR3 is TGTGCCAGCACCGCCCTCAGTACCGGGGAGCTGTTTTTT. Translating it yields CASTALSTGELFF.

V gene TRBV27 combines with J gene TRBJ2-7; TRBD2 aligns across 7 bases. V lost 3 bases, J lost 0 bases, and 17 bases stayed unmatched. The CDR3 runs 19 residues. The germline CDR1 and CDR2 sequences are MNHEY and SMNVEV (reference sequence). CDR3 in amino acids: CASSFVGPSSSGYSYEQYF. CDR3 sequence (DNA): TGTGCCAGCAGTTTTGTAGGACCATCGTCTAGCGGATACTCCTACGAGCAGTACTTC.

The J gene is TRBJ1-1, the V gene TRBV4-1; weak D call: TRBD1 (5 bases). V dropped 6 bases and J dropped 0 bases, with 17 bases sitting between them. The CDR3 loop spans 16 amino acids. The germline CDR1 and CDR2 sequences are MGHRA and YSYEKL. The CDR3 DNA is TGCGCCAGCAGGACGGTGGGGAGGGGCATGAACACTGAAGCTTTCTTT. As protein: CASRTVGRGMNTEAFF.

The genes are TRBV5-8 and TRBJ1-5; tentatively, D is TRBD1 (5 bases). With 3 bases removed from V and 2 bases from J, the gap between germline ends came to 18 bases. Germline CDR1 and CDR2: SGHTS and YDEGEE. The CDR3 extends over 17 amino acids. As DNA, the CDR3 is TGTGCCAGCAGCTATGAAGGAGGGGTGTGGGGCAATCAGCCCCAGCATTTT. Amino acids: CASSYEGGVWGNQPQHF. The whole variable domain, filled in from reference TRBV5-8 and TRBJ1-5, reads EAGVTQSPTHLIKTRGQQATLRCSPISGHTSVYWYQQALGLGLQFLLWYDEGEERNRGNFPPRFSGRQFPNYSSELNVNALELEDSALYLCASSYEGGVWGNQPQHFGDGTRLSIL.

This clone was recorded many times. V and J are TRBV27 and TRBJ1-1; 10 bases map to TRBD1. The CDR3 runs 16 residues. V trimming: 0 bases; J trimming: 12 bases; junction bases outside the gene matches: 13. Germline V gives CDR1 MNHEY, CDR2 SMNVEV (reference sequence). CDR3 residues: CASSLSGGGQGLITFF. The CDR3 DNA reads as TGTGCCAGCAGTTTATCCGGTGGGGGACAGGGGTTGATAACTTTCTTT.

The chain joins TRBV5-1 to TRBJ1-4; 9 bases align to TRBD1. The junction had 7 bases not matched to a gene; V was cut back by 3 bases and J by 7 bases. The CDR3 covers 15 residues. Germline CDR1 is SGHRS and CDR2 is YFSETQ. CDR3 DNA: TGCGCCAGCAGCTGGGGGACAGGGAGTGTTGAAAAACTGTTTTTT. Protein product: CASSWGTGSVEKLFF.

In DNA, the CDR3 is TGTGCCAGCAGCCCTTCAACTAATGAAAAACTGTTTTTT. Its translation: CASSPSTNEKLFF. The V and J genes are TRBV27 and TRBJ1-4; the D is unclear. Germline-derived CDR1 and CDR2 are MNHEY and SMNVEV (reference sequence). V lost 6 bases to trimming and J lost 0 bases, with 5 bases between them. This CDR3 is built from 13 residues.

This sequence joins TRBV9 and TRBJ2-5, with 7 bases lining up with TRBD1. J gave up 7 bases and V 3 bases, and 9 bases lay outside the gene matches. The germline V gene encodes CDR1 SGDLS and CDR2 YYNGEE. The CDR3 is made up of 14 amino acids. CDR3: CASSGTTGFGTQYF. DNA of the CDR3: TGTGCCAGCAGCGGGACGACAGGGTTCGGGACCCAGTACTTC.

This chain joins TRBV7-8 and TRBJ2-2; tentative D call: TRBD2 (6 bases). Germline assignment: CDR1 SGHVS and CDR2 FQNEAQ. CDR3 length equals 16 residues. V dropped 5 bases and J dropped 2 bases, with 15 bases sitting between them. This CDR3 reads CASSPRTSLNTGELFF. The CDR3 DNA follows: TGTGCCAGCAGCCCGCGAACTAGCCTTAACACCGGGGAGCTGTTTTTT.

CDR3 region: CASSLSRGRDYGYTF. DNA for the CDR3: TGTGCCAGCAGCCTTAGCAGGGGGCGCGACTATGGCTACACCTTC. The chain carries TRBV14 and TRBJ1-2; 8 nucleotides match TRBD1. This CDR3 region has 15 residues. After removal of 4 bases from V and 3 bases from J, the junction contained 7 bases not matched to a gene. Germline V CDR1 and CDR2: SGHDN, FVKESK.

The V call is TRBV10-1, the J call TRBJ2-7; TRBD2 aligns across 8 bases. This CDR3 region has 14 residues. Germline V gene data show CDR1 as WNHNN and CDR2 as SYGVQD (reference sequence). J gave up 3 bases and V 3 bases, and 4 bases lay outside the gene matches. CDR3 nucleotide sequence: TGCGCCAGCAGTGAATACAGCGGGAGCTACGAGCAGTACTTC. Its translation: CASSEYSGSYEQYF.

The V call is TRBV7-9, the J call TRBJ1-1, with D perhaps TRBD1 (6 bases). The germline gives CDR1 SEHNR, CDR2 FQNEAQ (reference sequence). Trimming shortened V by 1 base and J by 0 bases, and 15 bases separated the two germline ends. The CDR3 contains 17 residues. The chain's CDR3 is CASSLEVWGPMNTEAFF. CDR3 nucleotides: TGTGCCAGCAGCTTAGAAGTCTGGGGGCCAATGAACACTGAAGCTTTCTTT.